This T cell receptor (beta chain) was recorded in a study of cytomegalovirus exposure and HLA in healthy donors. The sample holds a few counts of this clone. No antigen is known for it. The germline gene is not matched at one end of the junction; a read error may be the cause. Whole-study results and caveats: The study designated roughly 160 TCR beta chains cytomegalovirus-associated. In vitro checks showed that three CMV-associated chains really do target CMV antigens. The majority of TCR sequences were rare, yet some public TCRs appeared in many donors. Reports described diagnosis of cytomegalovirus status by the classifier as highly specific and sensitive.

Some clones are missing from TCRdb's copy, which holds only in-frame ones; the method was immunoSEQ multiplex PCR. The sample has over 200,000 clones, 80% to 85% seen once; the top ten hold over 12%. The CDR3 length is 14 residues. Germline loops: CDR1 SGHVS, CDR2 FQNEAQ. The receptor's source is a woman between 25 and 40 years old in good health and CMV-seropositive. The sequenced sample was PBMCs. The rearrangement links TRBV7-8 to TRBJ2-5; 11 nucleotides line up with TRBD1. The DNA of the CDR3 is TGTGCCAGCAGATTAGGACAGGGGGCAGTGACCCAGTACTTC. It codes for CASRLGQGAVTQYF.